This T cell receptor (beta chain) stems from a study of blood T cell repertoires in COVID-19. Study-level background: The cDNA or gDNA used as material had been derived from T cells, B-cell-depleted T cells, or PBMCs.

All enrollees were about 18 to 100 years old and from about 24 US areas. Before they entered the study, exposed participants had met a COVID-19 case within 2 weeks. J lost 14 bases, V lost 0 bases, and 2 bases had no gene match. The CDR3 has 12 amino acids. CDR1 and CDR2 (germline): LNHNV, YYDKDF (reference sequence). Assay: immunoSEQ multiplex PCR; the TCRdb copy retains only in-frame clones and omits some. The data show roughly 320,000 clones, with around nine tenths seen just once and 3.9% held by the top ten. Specimen: PBMCs or T cells enriched from blood (not recorded which). V and J are TRBV15 and TRBJ2-5; 11 bases fit TRBD2. This clonotype originated in a woman in her thirties who had been exposed to COVID-19. In DNA form, the CDR3 reads TGTGCCACCAGCAGAGATGGACTAGCGGGCTACTTC. Its translation: CATSRDGLAGYF.